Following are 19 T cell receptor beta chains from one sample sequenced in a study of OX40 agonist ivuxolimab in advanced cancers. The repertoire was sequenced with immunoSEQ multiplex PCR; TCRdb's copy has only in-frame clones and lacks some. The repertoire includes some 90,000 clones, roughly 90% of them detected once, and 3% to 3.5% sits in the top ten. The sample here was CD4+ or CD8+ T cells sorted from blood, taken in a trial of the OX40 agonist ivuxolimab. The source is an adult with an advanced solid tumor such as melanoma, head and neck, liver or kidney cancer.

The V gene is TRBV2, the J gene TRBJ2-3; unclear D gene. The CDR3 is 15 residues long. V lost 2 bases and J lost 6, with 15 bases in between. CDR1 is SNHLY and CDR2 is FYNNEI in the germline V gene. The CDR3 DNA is TGTGCCAGCAGTGAATTGCAGACCTCAACCGATACGCAGTATTTT. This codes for CASSELQTSTDTQYF.

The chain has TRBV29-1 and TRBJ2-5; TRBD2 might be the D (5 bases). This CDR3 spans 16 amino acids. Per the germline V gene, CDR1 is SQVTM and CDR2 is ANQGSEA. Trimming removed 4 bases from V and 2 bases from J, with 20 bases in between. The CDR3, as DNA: TGCAGCGTTGCACCAAACCGGGGTCGAGGGCAAGAGACCCAGTACTTC. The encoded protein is CSVAPNRGRGQETQYF. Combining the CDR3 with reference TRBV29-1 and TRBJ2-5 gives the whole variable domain SAVISQKPSRDICQRGTSLTIQCQVDSQVTMMFWYRQQPGQSLTLIATANQGSEATYESGFVIDKFPISRPNLTFSTLTVSNMSPEDSSIYLCSVAPNRGRGQETQYFGPGTRLLVL.

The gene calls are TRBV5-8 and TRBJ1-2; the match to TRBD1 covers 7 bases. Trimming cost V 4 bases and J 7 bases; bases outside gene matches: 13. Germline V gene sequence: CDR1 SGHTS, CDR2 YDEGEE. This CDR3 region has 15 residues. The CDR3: CASSRRQGGLGGYTF. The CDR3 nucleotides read TGTGCCAGCAGCCGAAGACAGGGAGGGCTCGGTGGCTACACCTTC.

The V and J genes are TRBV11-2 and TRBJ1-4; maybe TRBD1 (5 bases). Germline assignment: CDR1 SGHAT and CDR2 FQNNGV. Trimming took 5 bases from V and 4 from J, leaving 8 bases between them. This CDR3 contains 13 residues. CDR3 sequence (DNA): TGTGCCAGCAGCAGGGGATTTAATGAAAAACTGTTTTTT. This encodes CASSRGFNEKLFF. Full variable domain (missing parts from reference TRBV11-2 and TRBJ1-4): EAGVAQSPRYKIIEKRQSVAFWCNPISGHATLYWYQQILGQGPKLLIQFQNNGVVDDSQLPKDRFSAERLKGVDSTLKIQPAKLEDSAVYLCASSRGFNEKLFFGSGTQLSVL.

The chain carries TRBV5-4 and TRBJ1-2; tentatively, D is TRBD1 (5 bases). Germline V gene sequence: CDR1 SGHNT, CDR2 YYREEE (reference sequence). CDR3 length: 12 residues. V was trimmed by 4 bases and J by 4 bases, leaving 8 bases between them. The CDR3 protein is CASSPGAYGYTF. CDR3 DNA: TGTGCCAGCAGCCCCGGGGCCTATGGCTACACCTTC.

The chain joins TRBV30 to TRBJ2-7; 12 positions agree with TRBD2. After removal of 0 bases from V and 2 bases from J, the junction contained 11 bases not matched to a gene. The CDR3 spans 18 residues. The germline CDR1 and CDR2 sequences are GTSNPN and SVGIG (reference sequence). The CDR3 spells CAWSVYRPGTSGPYEQYF. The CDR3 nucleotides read TGTGCCTGGAGTGTCTACAGACCAGGGACTAGCGGGCCCTACGAGCAGTACTTC.

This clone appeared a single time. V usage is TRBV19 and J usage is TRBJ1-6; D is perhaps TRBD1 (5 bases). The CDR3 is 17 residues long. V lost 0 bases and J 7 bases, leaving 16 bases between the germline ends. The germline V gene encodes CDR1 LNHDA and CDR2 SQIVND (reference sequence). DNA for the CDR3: TGTGCCAGTAGTATAGATCTATACGGGACGGTAAATTCACCCCTCCACTTT. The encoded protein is CASSIDLYGTVNSPLHF.

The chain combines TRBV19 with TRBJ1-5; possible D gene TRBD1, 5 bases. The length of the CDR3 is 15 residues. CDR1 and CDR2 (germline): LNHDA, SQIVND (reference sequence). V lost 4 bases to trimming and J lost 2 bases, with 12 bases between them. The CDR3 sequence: CASSKDGGGNQPQHF. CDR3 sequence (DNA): TGTGCCAGTAGTAAAGATGGGGGTGGCAATCAGCCCCAGCATTTT. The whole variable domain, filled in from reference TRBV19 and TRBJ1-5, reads DGGITQSPKYLFRKEGQNVTLSCEQNLNHDAMYWYRQDPGQGLRLIYYSQIVNDFQKGDIAEGYSVSREKKESFPLTVTSAQKNPTAFYLCASSKDGGGNQPQHFGDGTRLSIL.

The chain's CDR3 is CSTWDGRRGDIQYF. The CDR3 DNA reads as TGCAGCACCTGGGACGGCCGGAGGGGAGACATTCAGTACTTC. This chain uses TRBV29-1 with TRBJ2-4, with D possibly being TRBD2 (6 bases). The V and J ends lost 8 bases and 8 bases respectively, with 22 bases between them. CDR3 length: 14 amino acids. Germline V CDR1 and CDR2: SQVTM, ANQGSEA.

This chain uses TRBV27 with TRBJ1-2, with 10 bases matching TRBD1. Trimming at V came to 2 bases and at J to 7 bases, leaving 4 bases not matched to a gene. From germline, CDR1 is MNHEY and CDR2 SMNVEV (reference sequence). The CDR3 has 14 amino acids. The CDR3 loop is CASSLRDRGIGYTF. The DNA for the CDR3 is TGTGCCAGCAGTTTACGGGACAGGGGAATTGGCTACACCTTC.

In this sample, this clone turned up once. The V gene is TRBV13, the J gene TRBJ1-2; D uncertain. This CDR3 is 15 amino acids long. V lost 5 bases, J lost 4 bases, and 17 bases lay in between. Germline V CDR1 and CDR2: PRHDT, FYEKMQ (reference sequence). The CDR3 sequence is CASSAQSRRFYGYTF. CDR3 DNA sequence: TGTGCCAGCAGCGCTCAGTCCAGGCGATTCTATGGCTACACCTTC. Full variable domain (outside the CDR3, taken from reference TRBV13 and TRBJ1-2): AAGVIQSPRHLIKEKRETATLKCYPIPRHDTVYWYQQGPGQDPQFLISFYEKMQSDKGSIPDRFSAQQFSDYHSELNMSSLELGDSALYFCASSAQSRRFYGYTFGSGTRLTVV.

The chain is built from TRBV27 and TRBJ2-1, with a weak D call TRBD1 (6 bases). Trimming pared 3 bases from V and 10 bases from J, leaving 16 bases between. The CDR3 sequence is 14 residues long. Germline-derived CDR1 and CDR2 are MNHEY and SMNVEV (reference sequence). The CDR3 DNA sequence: TGTGCCAGCAGTTTCCAACCTACAGGGAGCGAGCAGTTCTTC. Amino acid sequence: CASSFQPTGSEQFF.

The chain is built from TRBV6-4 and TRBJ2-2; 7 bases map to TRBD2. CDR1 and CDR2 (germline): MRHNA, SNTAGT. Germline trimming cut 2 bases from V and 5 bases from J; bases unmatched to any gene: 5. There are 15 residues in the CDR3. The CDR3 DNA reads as TGTGCCAGCAGTGACCTTCCAGCGGGGACCGGGGAGCTGTTTTTT. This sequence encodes CASSDLPAGTGELFF.

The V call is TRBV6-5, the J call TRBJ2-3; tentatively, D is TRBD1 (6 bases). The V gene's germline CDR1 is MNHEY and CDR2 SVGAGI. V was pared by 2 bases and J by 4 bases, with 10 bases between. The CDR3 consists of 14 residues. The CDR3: CASSYVGAADTQYF. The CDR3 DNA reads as TGTGCCAGCAGTTACGTGGGGGCGGCAGATACGCAGTATTTT.

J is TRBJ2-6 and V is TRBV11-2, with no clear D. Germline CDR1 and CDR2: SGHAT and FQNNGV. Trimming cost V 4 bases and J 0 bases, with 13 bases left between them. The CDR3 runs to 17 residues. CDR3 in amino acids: CASSSPFADSGANVLTF. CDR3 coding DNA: TGTGCCAGCAGCTCACCGTTTGCCGACTCTGGGGCCAACGTCCTGACTTTC.

CDR3 in amino acids: CSVGKPGQPSYEQYF. Written as DNA, the CDR3 is TGCAGCGTCGGTAAACCGGGACAGCCTTCCTACGAGCAGTACTTC. The rearrangement joins TRBV29-1 to TRBJ2-7; 7 nucleotides match TRBD1. Germline V gene sequence: CDR1 SQVTM, CDR2 ANQGSEA. CDR3 size: 15 residues. The V segment lost 6 bases and the J segment 1 base; nucleotides outside the gene matches: 12.

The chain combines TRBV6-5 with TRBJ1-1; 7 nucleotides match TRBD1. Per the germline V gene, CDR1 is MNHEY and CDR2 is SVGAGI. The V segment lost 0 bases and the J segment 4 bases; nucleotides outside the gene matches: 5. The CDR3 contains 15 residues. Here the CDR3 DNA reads TGTGCCAGCAGTTACTCAGGCAGGGGGGGCACTGAAGCTTTCTTT. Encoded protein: CASSYSGRGGTEAFF.

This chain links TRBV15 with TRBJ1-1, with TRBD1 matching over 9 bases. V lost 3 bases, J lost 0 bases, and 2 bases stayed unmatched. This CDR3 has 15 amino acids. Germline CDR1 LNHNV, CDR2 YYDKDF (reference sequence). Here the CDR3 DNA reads TGTGCCACCAGCAGGACAGGGGGGCTGAACACTGAAGCTTTCTTT. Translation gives CATSRTGGLNTEAFF.

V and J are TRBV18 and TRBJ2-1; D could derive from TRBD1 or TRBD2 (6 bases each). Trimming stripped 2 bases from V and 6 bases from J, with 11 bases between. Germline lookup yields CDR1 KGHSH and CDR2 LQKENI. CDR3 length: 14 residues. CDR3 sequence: CASSPGGLANEQFF. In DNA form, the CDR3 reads TGTGCCAGCTCACCAGGGGGGCTGGCCAATGAGCAGTTCTTC.